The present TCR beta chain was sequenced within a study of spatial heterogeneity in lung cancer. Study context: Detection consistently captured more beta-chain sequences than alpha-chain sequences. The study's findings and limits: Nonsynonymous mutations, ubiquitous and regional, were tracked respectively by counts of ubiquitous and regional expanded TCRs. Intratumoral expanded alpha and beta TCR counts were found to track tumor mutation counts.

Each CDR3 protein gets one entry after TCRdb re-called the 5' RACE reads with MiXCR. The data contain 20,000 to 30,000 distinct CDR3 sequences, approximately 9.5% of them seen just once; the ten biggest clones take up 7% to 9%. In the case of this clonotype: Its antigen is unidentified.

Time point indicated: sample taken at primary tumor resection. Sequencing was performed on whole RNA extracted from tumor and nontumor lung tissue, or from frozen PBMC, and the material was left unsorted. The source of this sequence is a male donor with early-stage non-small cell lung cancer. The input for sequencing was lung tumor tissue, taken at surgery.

The CDR3: CASSIAQNTEAFF. The DNA of the CDR3 is TGTGCCAGCAGCATCGCCCAGAACACTGAAGCTTTCTTT. The chain recombines TRBV11-3 with TRBJ1-1, with D unresolved. Trimming stripped 5 bases from V and 1 base from J, with 8 bases between. This CDR3 has 13 amino acids. CDR1 is SGHNT and CDR2 is YENEEA in the germline V gene.